A single sample is the source of the 18 T cell receptor beta chains below, sequenced in a study of CD8 T cells in Susac syndrome. An input of roughly 0.45 to 1 ug of RNA was subjected to reverse transcription using random hexamers. TCRdb processed the immunoSEQ multiplex PCR reads anew with MiXCR; each CDR3 protein has one entry. This table holds fewer than 350,000 distinct CDR3 sequences, around nine tenths found once. The specimen sequenced was CD8+ T cells from PBMCs. Every receptor here comes from a human donor with multiple sclerosis.

V gene TRBV11-2 combines with J gene TRBJ2-7; no clear D gene. The CDR3 has 15 amino acids. The V end was cut by 0 bases, the J end by 2 bases, with 11 bases between. Germline lookup yields CDR1 SGHAT and CDR2 FQNNGV. The CDR3 DNA is TGTGCCAGCAGCTTAGACGCGGAAGTACCCTACGAGCAGTACTTC. This gives the protein CASSLDAEVPYEQYF.

V is TRBV7-9 and J is TRBJ2-3; D ambiguous. Trimming cost V 1 base and J 2 bases, with 7 bases left between them. The germline V gene encodes CDR1 SEHNR and CDR2 FQNEAQ (reference sequence). CDR3 length: 14 residues. The CDR3 region is CASSLELTTDTQYF. Here the CDR3 DNA reads TGTGCCAGCAGCTTAGAGCTAACCACAGATACGCAGTATTTT.

The chain combines TRBV7-2 with TRBJ2-5; D not resolved. V was shortened by 2 bases and J by 5 bases, with 18 bases between the two germline ends. The CDR3 covers 16 residues. The germline CDR1 and CDR2 sequences are SGHTA and FQGNSA. This chain's CDR3 is CASSLLVEMGKETQYF. The CDR3 bases are TGTGCCAGCAGCTTATTAGTGGAGATGGGGAAGGAGACCCAGTACTTC.

This chain joins TRBV2 and TRBJ1-6; D might be TRBD1 (5 bases). The CDR3 sequence is 16 residues long. The germline gives CDR1 SNHLY, CDR2 FYNNEI. Deletions cut 6 bases from V and 0 bases from J, with 12 bases between. CDR3 loop: CASRESGSSYNSPLHF. DNA for the CDR3: TGTGCCAGCAGGGAATCAGGGAGCTCCTATAATTCACCCCTCCACTTT.

This clonotype showed up just once. The chain is built from TRBV20-1 and TRBJ2-3; 10 bases fit TRBD2. V lost 6 bases, J lost 6 bases, and 3 bases stayed unmatched. Germline-derived CDR1 and CDR2 are DFQATT and SNEGSKA (reference sequence). The CDR3 extends over 12 amino acids. CDR3 nucleotide sequence: TGCAGTGCCCTAGCGGGAGCGGATACGCAGTATTTT. Protein: CSALAGADTQYF.

V usage is TRBV27 and J usage is TRBJ2-7; maybe TRBD2 (5 bases). V was pared by 5 bases and J by 5 bases, with 19 bases between. This CDR3 is built from 15 residues. Germline loops: CDR1 MNHEY, CDR2 SMNVEV (reference sequence). The DNA of the CDR3 is TGTGCCAGCAGTGAGGCCCCCGGACTTTTCCACGAGCAGTACTTC. Its protein is CASSEAPGLFHEQYF.

CDR3: CSARTSGKETQYF. The CDR3 DNA reads TGCAGTGCTAGGACTAGCGGGAAGGAGACCCAGTACTTC. The chain carries TRBV20-1 and TRBJ2-5, with 11 nucleotides matching TRBD2. This CDR3 has 13 amino acids. Germline V gene lookup returns CDR1 DFQATT and CDR2 SNEGSKA (reference sequence). After removal of 3 bases from V and 5 bases from J, the junction contained 2 bases not matched to a gene.

The V and J genes are TRBV9 and TRBJ1-2; D gene uncertain. V was clipped by 0 bases and J by 4 bases, with 7 bases between them. CDR3 length: 13 amino acids. CDR1 is SGDLS and CDR2 is YYNGEE in the germline V gene. In DNA, the CDR3 is TGTGCCAGCAGCGTAGGGACGGTCTATGGCTACACCTTC. Translation gives CASSVGTVYGYTF.

The V and J genes are TRBV11-2 and TRBJ2-1; weak D call: TRBD1 (5 bases). This CDR3 is 16 amino acids long. V was trimmed by 3 bases and J by 7 bases, leaving 19 bases between them. CDR1 and CDR2 (germline): SGHAT, FQNNGV. CDR3 sequence (DNA): TGTGCCAGCAGCTTTGACAGCGCGGACCTAAGGAATGAGCAGTTCTTC. Translating it yields CASSFDSADLRNEQFF. The whole variable domain, filled in from reference TRBV11-2 and TRBJ2-1, reads EAGVAQSPRYKIIEKRQSVAFWCNPISGHATLYWYQQILGQGPKLLIQFQNNGVVDDSQLPKDRFSAERLKGVDSTLKIQPAKLEDSAVYLCASSFDSADLRNEQFFGPGTRLTVL.

This rearrangement joins TRBV2 to TRBJ2-1; TRBD2 agrees at 8 bases. The ends lost 8 bases at V and 7 bases at J; junction bases unmatched: 10. The CDR3 has 14 amino acids. The germline V gene has CDR1 SNHLY and CDR2 FYNNEI. The CDR3 DNA reads TGTGCCAGCTCGGGGGGGGACTTCGGAAATGAGCAGTTCTTC. As protein: CASSGGDFGNEQFF.

V usage is TRBV29-1 and J usage is TRBJ2-3; D not certain. The CDR3 sequence is 12 residues long. V was trimmed by 0 bases and J by 11 bases, leaving 12 bases between them. Germline CDR1 SQVTM, CDR2 ANQGSEA. For the CDR3, the DNA is TGCAGCGTTGAAGATCGCGTGATCGAGCAGTATTTT. Its translation is CSVEDRVIEQYF.

This chain connects TRBV5-4 to TRBJ1-6; 7 bases match TRBD1. CDR3 length equals 14 residues. V gave up 9 bases and J gave up 7 bases; unmatched junction bases: 10. Germline V lookup: CDR1 SGHNT, CDR2 YYREEE (reference sequence). CDR3 DNA: TGTGCCATCCCCAGCGGACAGGCCAATTCACCCCTCCACTTT. This encodes CAIPSGQANSPLHF.

The V and J genes are TRBV9 and TRBJ2-2; tentatively, D is TRBD1 or TRBD2 (6 bases each). The CDR3 has 17 residues. The V gene lost 0 bases and the J gene lost 6 bases, with 18 bases spanning the gap. Germline V gene lookup returns CDR1 SGDLS and CDR2 YYNGEE. The CDR3 sequence is CASSVVEGERGAGELFF. The CDR3 coding sequence is TGTGCCAGCAGCGTAGTGGAGGGGGAGAGAGGCGCCGGGGAGCTGTTTTTT.

V usage is TRBV25-1 and J usage is TRBJ2-4; TRBD1 aligns across 8 bases. Germline CDR1 and CDR2: MGHDK and SYGVNS. V shed 3 bases, J shed 0 bases, and the junction held 4 bases outside the gene matches. The CDR3 totals 16 residues. The CDR3 spells CASSDGTGVAKNIQYF. The CDR3 DNA reads TGTGCCAGCAGTGATGGGACAGGCGTAGCCAAAAACATTCAGTACTTC. Using reference TRBV25-1 and TRBJ2-4 for the parts outside the CDR3, the full variable domain is EADIYQTPRYLVIGTGKKITLECSQTMGHDKMYWYQQDPGMELHLIHYSYGVNSTEKGDLSSESTVSRIRTEHFPLTLESARPSHTSQYLCASSDGTGVAKNIQYFGAGTRLSVL.

V is TRBV12-3 or TRBV12-4 and J is TRBJ2-7; TRBD2 matches 9 bases. The CDR3 sequence is 14 residues long. The junction had 7 bases not matched to a gene; V was cut back by 6 bases and J by 4 bases. CDR3 coding DNA: TGTGCCAGCAGCAGCGCGCTAGCGGGATACGAGCAGTACTTC. This translates into CASSSALAGYEQYF.

The V and J genes are TRBV5-4 and TRBJ1-3; D gene ambiguous. Trimming left V 3 bases short and J 3 bases short, with 16 bases between. CDR1 is SGHNT and CDR2 is YYREEE in the germline V gene (reference sequence). CDR3 length: 16 amino acids. The CDR3: CASSSTSWDGGNTIYF. As DNA, the CDR3 is TGTGCCAGCAGCTCCACTTCCTGGGATGGTGGAAACACCATATATTTT.

The chain employs TRBV20-1 and TRBJ2-5; 8 positions agree with TRBD2. Germline trimming cut 1 base from V and 5 bases from J; bases unmatched to any gene: 9. This CDR3 region has 15 residues. Germline V lookup: CDR1 DFQATT, CDR2 SNEGSKA (reference sequence). The CDR3 nucleotides are TGCAGTGCTAGAGCGGGGGGGCAGGGTTGGGAGACCCAGTACTTC. It yields the protein CSARAGGQGWETQYF.

The chain recombines TRBV11-2 with TRBJ1-6; weak D call: TRBD1 (6 bases). The CDR3 is 15 residues long. In germline, CDR1 is SGHAT, CDR2 FQNNGV. Trimming took off 8 bases at V and 9 bases at J, with 20 bases between the two ends. The CDR3 reads CASADLQGLGSPLHF. CDR3 in DNA: TGTGCCAGCGCGGATTTACAGGGTTTGGGTTCACCCCTCCACTTT.